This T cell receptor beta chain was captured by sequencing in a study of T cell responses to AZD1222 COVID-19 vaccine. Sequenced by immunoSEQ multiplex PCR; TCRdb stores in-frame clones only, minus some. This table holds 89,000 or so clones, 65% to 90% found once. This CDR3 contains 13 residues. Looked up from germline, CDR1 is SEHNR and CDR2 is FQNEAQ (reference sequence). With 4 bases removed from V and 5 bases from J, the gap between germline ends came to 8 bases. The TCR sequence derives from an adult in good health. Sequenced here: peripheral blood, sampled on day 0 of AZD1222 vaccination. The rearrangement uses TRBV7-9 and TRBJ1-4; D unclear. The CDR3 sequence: CASSSPSNEKLFF. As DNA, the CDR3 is TGTGCCAGCAGCTCTCCCTCCAATGAAAAACTGTTTTTT.